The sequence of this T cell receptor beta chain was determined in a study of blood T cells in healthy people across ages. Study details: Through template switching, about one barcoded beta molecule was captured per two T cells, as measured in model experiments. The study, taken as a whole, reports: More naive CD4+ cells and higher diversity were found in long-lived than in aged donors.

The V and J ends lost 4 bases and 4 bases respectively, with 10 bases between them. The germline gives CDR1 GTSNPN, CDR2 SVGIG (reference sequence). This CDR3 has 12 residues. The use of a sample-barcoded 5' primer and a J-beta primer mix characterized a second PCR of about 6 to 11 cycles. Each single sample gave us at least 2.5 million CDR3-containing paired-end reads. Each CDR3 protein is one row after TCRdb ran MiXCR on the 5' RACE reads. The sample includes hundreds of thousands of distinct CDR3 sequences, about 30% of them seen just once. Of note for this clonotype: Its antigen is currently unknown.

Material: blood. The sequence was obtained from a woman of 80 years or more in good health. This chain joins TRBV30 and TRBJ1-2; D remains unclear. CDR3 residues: CAWTLLGYGYTF. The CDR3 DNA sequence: TGTGCCTGGACCCTTCTGGGCTATGGCTACACCTTC.